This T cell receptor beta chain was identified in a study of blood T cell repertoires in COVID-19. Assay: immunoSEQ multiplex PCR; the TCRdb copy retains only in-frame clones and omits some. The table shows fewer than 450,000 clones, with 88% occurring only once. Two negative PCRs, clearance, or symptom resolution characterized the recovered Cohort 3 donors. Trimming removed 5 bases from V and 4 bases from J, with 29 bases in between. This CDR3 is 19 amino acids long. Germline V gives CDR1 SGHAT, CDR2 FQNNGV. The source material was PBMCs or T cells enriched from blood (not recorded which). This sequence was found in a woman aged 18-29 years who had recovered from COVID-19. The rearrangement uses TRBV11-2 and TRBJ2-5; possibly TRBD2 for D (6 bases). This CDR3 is CASSLSLLTWEVFRETQYF. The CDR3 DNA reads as TGTGCCAGCAGCCTATCACTTTTGACCTGGGAGGTTTTCCGAGAGACCCAGTACTTC.